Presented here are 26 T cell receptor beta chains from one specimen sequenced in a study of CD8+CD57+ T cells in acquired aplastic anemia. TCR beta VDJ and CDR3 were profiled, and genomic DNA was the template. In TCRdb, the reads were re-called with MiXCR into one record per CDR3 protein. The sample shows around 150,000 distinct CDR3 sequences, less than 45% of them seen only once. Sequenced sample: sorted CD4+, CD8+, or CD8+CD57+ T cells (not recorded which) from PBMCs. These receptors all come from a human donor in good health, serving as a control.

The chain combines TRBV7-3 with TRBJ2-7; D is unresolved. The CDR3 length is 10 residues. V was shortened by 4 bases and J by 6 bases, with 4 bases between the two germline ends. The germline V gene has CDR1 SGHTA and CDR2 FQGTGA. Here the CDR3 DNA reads TGTGCCAGCAGCTGGACCGAGCAGTACTTC. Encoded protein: CASSWTEQYF.

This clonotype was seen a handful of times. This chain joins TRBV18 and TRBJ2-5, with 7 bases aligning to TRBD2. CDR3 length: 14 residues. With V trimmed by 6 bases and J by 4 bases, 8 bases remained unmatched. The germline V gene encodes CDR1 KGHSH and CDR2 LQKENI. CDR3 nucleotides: TGTGCCAGCTCTACCGGACTAGGACCAGAGACCCAGTACTTC. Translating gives CASSTGLGPETQYF.

The CDR3 here is CASARTNEKLFF. The CDR3 DNA follows: TGTGCCAGCGCGAGGACTAATGAAAAACTGTTTTTT. This chain uses TRBV25-1 with TRBJ1-4, with D uncertain. V lost 8 bases and J lost 2, with 6 bases in between. The V gene's germline CDR1 is MGHDK and CDR2 SYGVNS. This CDR3 spans 12 amino acids. The variable domain in full, with the rest retrieved from reference TRBV25-1 and TRBJ1-4, is EADIYQTPRYLVIGTGKKITLECSQTMGHDKMYWYQQDPGMELHLIHYSYGVNSTEKGDLSSESTVSRIRTEHFPLTLESARPSHTSQYLCASARTNEKLFFGSGTQLSVL.

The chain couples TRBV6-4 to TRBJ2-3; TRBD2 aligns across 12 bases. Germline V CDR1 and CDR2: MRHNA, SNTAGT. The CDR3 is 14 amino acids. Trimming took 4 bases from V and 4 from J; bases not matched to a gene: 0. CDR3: CASSGTSGADTQYF. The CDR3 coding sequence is TGTGCCAGCAGTGGGACTAGCGGGGCAGATACGCAGTATTTT.

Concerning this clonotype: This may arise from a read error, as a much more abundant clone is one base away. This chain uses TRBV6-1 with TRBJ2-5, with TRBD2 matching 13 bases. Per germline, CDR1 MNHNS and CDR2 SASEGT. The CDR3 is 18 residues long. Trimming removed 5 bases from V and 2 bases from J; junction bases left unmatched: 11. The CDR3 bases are TGTGCCAGCAGTCTTCATAGACTAGCGGGAGGCAGACAAGAGACCCAGTACTTC. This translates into CASSLHRLAGGRQETQYF.

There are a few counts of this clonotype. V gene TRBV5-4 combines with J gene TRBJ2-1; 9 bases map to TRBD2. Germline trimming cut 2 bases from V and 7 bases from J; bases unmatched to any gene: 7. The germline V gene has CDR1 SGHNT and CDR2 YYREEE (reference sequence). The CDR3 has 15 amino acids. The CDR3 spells CASSFKREVRNEQFF. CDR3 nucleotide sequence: TGTGCCAGCAGCTTTAAGCGGGAGGTTCGGAATGAGCAGTTCTTC.

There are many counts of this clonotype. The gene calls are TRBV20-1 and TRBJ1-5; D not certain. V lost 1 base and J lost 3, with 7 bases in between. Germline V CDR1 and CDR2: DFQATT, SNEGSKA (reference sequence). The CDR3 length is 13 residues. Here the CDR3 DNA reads TGCAGTGCTAGAGCAGGTTACAATCAGCCCCAGCATTTT. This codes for CSARAGYNQPQHF.

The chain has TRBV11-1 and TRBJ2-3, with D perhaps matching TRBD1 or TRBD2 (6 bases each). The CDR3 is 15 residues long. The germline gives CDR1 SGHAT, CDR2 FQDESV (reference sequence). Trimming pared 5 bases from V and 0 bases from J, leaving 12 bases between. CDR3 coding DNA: TGTGCCAGCAGCCCGGGGGCCGGGAGCACAGATACGCAGTATTTT. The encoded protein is CASSPGAGSTDTQYF.

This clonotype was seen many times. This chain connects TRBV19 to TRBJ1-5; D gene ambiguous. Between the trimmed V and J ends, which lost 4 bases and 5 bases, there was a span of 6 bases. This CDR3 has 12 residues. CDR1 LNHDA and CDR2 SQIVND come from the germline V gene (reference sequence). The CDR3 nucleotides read TGTGCCAGTAGTACTCTTGATCAGCCCCAGCATTTT. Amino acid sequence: CASSTLDQPQHF.

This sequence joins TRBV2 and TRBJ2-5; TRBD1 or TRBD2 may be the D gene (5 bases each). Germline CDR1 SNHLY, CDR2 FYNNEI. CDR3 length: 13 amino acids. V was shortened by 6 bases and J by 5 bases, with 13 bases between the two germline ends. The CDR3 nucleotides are TGTGCCAGCAGAAGACAGAGGGTTGAGACCCAGTACTTC. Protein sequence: CASRRQRVETQYF. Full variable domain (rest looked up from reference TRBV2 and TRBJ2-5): EPEVTQTPSHQVTQMGQEVILRCVPISNHLYFYWYRQILGQKVEFLVSFYNNEISEKSEIFDDQFSVERPDGSNFTLKIRSTKLEDSAMYFCASRRQRVETQYFGPGTRLLVL.

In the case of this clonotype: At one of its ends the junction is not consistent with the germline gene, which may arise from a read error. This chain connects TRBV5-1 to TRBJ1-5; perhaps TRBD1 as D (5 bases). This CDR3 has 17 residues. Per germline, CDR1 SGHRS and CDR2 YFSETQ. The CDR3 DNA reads TGTGCCAGCAGTTTAGCGCCCAGCAGGGATAGCAATCAGCCCCAGCATTTT. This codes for CASSLAPSRDSNQPQHF.

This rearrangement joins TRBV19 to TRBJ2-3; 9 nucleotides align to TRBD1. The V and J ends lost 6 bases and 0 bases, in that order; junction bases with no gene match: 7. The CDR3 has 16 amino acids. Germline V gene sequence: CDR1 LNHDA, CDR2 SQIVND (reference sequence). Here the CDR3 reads CASSSRGQGSTDTQYF. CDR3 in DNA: TGTGCCAGTAGCAGCAGGGGACAGGGTAGCACAGATACGCAGTATTTT.

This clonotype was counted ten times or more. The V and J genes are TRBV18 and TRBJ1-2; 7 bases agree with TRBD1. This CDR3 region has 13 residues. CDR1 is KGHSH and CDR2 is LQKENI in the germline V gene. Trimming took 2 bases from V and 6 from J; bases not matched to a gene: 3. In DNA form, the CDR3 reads TGTGCCAGCTCACCATTTGGGACAGATGGCTACACCTTC. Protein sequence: CASSPFGTDGYTF.

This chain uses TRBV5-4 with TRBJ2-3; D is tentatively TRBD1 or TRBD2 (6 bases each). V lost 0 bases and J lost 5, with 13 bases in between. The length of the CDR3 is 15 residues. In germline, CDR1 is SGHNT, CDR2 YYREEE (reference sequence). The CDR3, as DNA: TGTGCCAGCAGCTTGGGGGGGGCGCTAAGAGATACGCAGTATTTT. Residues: CASSLGGALRDTQYF.

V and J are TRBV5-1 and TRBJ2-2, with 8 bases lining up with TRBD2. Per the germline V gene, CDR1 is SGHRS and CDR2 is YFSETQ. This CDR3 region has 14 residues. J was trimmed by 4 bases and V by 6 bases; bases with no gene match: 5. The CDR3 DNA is TGCGCCAGCACCCCGGGGGGGGGCACCGGGGAGCTGTTTTTT. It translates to CASTPGGGTGELFF.

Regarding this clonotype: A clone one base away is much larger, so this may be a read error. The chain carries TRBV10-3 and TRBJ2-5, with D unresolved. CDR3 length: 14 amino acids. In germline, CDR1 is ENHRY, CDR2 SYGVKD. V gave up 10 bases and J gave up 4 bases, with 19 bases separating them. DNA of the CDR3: TGTGCCAGCAGGCGAGTCCTAATGGGAGAGACCCAGTACTTC. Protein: CASRRVLMGETQYF.

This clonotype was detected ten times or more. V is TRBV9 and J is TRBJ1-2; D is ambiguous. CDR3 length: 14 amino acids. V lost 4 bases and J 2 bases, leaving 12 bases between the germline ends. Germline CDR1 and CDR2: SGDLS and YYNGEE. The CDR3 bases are TGTGCCAGCAGCTTGCGTCGAGGGAACTATGGCTACACCTTC. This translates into CASSLRRGNYGYTF.

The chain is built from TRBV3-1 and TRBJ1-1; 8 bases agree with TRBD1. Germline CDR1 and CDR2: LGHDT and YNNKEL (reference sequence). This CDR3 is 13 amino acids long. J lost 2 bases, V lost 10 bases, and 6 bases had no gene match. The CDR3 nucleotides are TGTGCCACTACGACAGGGGCTAACACTGAAGCTTTCTTT. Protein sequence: CATTTGANTEAFF. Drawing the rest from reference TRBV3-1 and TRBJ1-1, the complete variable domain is DTAVSQTPKYLVTQMGNDKSIKCEQNLGHDTMYWYKQDSKKFLKIMFSYNNKELIINETVPNRFSPKSPDKAHLNLHINSLELGDSAVYFCATTTGANTEAFFGQGTRLTVV.

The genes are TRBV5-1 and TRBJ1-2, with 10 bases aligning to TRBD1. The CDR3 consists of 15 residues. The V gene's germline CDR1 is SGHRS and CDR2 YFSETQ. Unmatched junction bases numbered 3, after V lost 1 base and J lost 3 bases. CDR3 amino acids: CASSLFGTGDYGYTF. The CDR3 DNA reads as TGCGCCAGCAGCTTGTTCGGGACAGGGGACTATGGCTACACCTTC.

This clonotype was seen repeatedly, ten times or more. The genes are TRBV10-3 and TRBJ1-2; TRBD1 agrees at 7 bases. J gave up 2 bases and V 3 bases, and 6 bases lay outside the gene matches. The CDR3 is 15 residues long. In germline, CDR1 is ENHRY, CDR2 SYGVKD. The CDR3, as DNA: TGTGCCATCAGTGATGTGGAGGGGGCCAACTATGGCTACACCTTC. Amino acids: CAISDVEGANYGYTF.

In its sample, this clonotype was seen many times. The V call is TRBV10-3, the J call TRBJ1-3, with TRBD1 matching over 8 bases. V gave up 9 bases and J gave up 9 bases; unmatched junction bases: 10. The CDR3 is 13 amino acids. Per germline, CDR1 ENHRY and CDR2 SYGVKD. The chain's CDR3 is CAIAGTGGGTIYF. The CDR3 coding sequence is TGTGCCATAGCTGGGACAGGCGGGGGCACCATATATTTT.

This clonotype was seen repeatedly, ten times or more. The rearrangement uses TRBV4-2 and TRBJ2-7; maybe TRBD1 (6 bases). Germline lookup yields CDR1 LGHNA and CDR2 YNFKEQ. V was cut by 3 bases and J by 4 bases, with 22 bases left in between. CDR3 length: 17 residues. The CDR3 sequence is CASSQISPSEGGYEQYF. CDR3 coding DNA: TGTGCCAGCAGCCAGATATCCCCCTCCGAAGGGGGATACGAGCAGTACTTC.

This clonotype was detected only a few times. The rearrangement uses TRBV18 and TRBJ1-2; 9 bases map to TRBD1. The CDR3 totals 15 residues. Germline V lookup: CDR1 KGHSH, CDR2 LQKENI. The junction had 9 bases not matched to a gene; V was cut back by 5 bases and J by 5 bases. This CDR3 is CASSAGQGIGYGYTF. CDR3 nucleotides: TGTGCCAGCTCAGCAGGACAGGGGATAGGTTATGGCTACACCTTC.

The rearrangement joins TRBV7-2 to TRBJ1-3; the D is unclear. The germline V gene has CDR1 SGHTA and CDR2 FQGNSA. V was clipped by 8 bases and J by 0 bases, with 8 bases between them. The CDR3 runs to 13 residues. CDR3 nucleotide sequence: TGTGCCAGCCGATTATCCTCTGGAAACACCATATATTTT. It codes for CASRLSSGNTIYF.

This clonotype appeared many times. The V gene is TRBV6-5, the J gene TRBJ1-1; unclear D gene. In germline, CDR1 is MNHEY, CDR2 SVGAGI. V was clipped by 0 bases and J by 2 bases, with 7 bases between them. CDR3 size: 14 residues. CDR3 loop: CASSYSTGNTEAFF. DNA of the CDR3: TGTGCCAGCAGTTACTCGACGGGCAACACTGAAGCTTTCTTT.

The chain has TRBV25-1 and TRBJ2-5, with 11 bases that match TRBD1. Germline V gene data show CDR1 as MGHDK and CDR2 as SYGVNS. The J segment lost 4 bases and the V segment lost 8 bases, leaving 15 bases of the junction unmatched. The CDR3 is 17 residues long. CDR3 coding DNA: TGTGCCAGCGGGGGGAGGACAGGGGGCGTACTGGCAGAGACCCAGTACTTC. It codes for CASGGRTGGVLAETQYF.